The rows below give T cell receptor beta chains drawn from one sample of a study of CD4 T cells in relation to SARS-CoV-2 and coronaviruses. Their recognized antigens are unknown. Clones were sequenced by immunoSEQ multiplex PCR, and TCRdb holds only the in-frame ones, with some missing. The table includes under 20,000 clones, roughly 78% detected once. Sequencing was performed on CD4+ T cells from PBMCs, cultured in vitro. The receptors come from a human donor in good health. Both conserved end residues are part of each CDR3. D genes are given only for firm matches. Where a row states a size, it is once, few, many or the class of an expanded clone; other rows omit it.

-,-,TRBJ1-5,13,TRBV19,TGTGCCAGTAGTATGTGGCGGGATCAGCCCCAGCATTTT,CASSMWRDQPQHF
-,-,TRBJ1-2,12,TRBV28,TGTGCCAGCAGTTTGGTGGGGAATGGCTACACCTTC,CASSLVGNGYTF
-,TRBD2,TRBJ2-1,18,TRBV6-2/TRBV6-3,TGTGCCAGCAGTTCCAAACCCTACTCGGGCAAGAGCGGGAGTGAGCAGTTCTTC,CASSSKPYSGKSGSEQFF
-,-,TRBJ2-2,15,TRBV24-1,TGTGCCACCAGTGACGAAGGATCCATCACCGGGGAGCTGTTTTTT,CATSDEGSITGELFF
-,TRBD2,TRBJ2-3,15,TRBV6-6,TGTGCCAGCAGTTACGGTAGCGGGAGGTCTGATACGCAGTATTTT,CASSYGSGRSDTQYF
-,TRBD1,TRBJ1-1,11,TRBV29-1,TGCAGCGTCGCAGGGGGTAGTGAAGCTTTCTTT,CSVAGGSEAFF
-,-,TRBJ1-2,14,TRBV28,TGTGCCAGCAGTCTAAGCCGCAGGGTGGGTGGCTACACCTTC,CASSLSRRVGGYTF
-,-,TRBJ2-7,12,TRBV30,TGTGCCTGGGACAGACCAAACTACGAGCAGTACTTC,CAWDRPNYEQYF
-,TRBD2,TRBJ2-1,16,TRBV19,TGTGCCAGTAGTCCCATAGCGGGAGGCCACCACAATGAGCAGTTCTTC,CASSPIAGGHHNEQFF
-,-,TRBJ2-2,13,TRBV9,TGTGCCAGCAGCACGGAACCTACCGGGGAGCTGTTTTTT,CASSTEPTGELFF
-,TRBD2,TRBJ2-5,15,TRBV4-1,TGCGCCAGCAGCCACCGAGCGGGAGAGGGTGAGACCCAGTACTTC,CASSHRAGEGETQYF
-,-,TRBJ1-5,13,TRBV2,TGTGCCAGCAGAGGACAGTCGGGACAGCCCCAGCATTTT,CASRGQSGQPQHF
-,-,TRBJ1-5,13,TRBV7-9,TGTGCCAGCAGCTGGGGGGTAGATCAGCCCCAGCATTTT,CASSWGVDQPQHF
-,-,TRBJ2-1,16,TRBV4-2,TGTGCCAGCAGCCAAGCCGCGGTTCAGGGGTACAATGAGCAGTTCTTC,CASSQAAVQGYNEQFF
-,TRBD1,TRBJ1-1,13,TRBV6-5,TGTGCCAGCAGTTACTCGAGACAGGGTCAGGCTTTCTTT,CASSYSRQGQAFF
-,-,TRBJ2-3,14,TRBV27,TGTGCCAGCAGTCTCGGGTCTCTCGGGAATACGCAGTATTTT,CASSLGSLGNTQYF
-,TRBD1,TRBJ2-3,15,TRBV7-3,TGTGCCAGCAGCTTACTCGGGCAGGGGGTTGATACGCAGTATTTT,CASSLLGQGVDTQYF
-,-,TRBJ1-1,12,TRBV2,TGTGCCAGCAGTGGTCCGAACACTGAAGCTTTCTTT,CASSGPNTEAFF
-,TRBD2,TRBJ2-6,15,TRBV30,TGTGCCTCCGGGACTAGCGGCTCTGGGGCCAACGTCCTGACTTTC,CASGTSGSGANVLTF
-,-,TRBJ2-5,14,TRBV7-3,TGTGCCAGCAGCTTGGGGGGGGCCGCGGAGACCCAGTACTTC,CASSLGGAAETQYF
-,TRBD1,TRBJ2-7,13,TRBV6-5,TGTGCCATCCGGGACAGGTTGTCCTACGAGCAGTACTTC,CAIRDRLSYEQYF
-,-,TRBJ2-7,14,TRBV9,TGTGCCAGCAGCGTAGATCAGGGGTCCTACGAGCAGTACTTC,CASSVDQGSYEQYF
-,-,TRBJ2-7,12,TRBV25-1,TGTGCCAGCAGTGGGGCCGAGACCTCGCAGTACTTC,CASSGAETSQYF
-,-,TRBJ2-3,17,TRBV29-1,TGCAGCGTGTCCCCCCCCGGCCCGTTAGGGGGCACAGATACGCAGTATTTT,CSVSPPGPLGGTDTQYF
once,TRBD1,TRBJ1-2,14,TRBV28,TGTGCCAGTGAAACAGGGGGCGACCACTATGGCTACACCTTC,CASETGGDHYGYTF
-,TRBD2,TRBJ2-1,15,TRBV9,TGTGCCAGCAGCGTAGAAGCGGGAGTCCCCGATGAGCAGTTCTTC,CASSVEAGVPDEQFF
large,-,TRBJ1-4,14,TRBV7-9,TGTGCCCTGCTTCGTGGGGGCTATAATGAAAAACTGTTTTTT,CALLRGGYNEKLFF
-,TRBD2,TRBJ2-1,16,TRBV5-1,TGCGCCAGCTCCGAAGGGACTAGCGGGAGAAGCGATGAGCAGTTCTTC,CASSEGTSGRSDEQFF
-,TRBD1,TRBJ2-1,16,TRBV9,TGTGCCAGCAGCGTAACAGGGGGGAGCTCCTACAATGAGCAGTTCTTC,CASSVTGGSSYNEQFF
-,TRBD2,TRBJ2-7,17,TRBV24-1,TGTGCCACCAGTGATTCGGCGACTAGCGGGAGGTCCTACGAGCAGTACTTC,CATSDSATSGRSYEQYF
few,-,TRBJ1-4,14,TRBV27,TGTGCCAGCAGTTTAAACAGATATAATGAAAAACTGTTTTTT,CASSLNRYNEKLFF
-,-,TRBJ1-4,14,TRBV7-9,TGTGCCAGCAGCTTAGGAGGGGGAAATGAAAAACTGTTTTTT,CASSLGGGNEKLFF
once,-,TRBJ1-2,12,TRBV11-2,TGTGCCAGCAGGAACGTGGGAAATGGCTACACCTTC,CASRNVGNGYTF
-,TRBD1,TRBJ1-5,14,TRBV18,TGTGCCAGCTCCCCCGGGACAGCAAATCAGCCCCAGCATTTT,CASSPGTANQPQHF
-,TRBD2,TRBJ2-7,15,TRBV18,TGTGCCAGCTCACCAGGACTAGCGGGAGCCTACGAGCAGTACTTC,CASSPGLAGAYEQYF
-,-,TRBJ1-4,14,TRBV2,TGTGCCAGCTGCGTTGGGGCAGGGGTAGAAAAACTGTTTTTT,CASCVGAGVEKLFF
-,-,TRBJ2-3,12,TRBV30,TGTGCCTGGAGTGAAAGGGGAGATACGCAGTATTTT,CAWSERGDTQYF
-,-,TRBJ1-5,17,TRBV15,TGTGCCACCAGACCGCCGGACGGGCAGGGGAACAATCAGCCCCAGCATTTT,CATRPPDGQGNNQPQHF
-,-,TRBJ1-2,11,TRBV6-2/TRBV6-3,TGTGCCAGCAGTTACGGAGCTGGCTACACCTTC,CASSYGAGYTF
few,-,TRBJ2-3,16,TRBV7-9,TGTGCCAGCAGCTACGACCCCGCCTACCGAGCAACCCCGCAGTATTTT,CASSYDPAYRATPQYF
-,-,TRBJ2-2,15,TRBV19,TGTGCCAGTAGTACAGGACAGTCCTACACCGGGGAGCTGTTTTTT,CASSTGQSYTGELFF
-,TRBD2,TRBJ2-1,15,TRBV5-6,TGTGCCAGCAGCCTAGGGACTAGCGGCTACAATGAGCAGTTCTTC,CASSLGTSGYNEQFF
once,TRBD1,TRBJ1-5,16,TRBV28,TGTGCCAGCAGTTCCGGACAGGGGACAAGCAATCAGCCCCAGCATTTT,CASSSGQGTSNQPQHF
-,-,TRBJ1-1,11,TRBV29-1,TGCAGCGTTTCTCTCGTGGATGAAGCTTTCTTT,CSVSLVDEAFF
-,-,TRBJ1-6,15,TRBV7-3,TGTGCCAGCAGCTTAGACAGGACCGAACGTTCACCCCTCCACTTT,CASSLDRTERSPLHF
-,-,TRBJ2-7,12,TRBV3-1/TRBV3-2,TGTGCCAGCAGCCGGGGGAACTACGAGCAGTACTTC,CASSRGNYEQYF
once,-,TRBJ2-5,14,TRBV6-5,TGTGCCAGCAGACAAGGGACATTCGTGGAGACCCAGTACTTC,CASRQGTFVETQYF
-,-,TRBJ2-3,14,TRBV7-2,TGTGCCAGCAGCTTAACGGACTACACAGATACGCAGTATTTT,CASSLTDYTDTQYF
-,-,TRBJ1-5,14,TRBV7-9,TGTGCCAGCAGCTTCACGTATAGCAATCAGCCCCAGCATTTT,CASSFTYSNQPQHF
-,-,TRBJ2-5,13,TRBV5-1,TGCGCCAGCAGCTTTCCGGGACAAGAGACCCAGTACTTC,CASSFPGQETQYF
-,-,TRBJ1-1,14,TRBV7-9,TGTGCCAGCAGCTTAGTTGGGGCCGGGACTGAAGCTTTCTTT,CASSLVGAGTEAFF
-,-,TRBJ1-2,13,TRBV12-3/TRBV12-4,TGTGCCAGCAGTTTAAATTGGGACTATGGCTACACCTTC,CASSLNWDYGYTF
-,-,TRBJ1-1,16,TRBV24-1,TGTGCCACCAGTGAAGGTACGGCCTTCCGCCCCACTGAAGCTTTCTTT,CATSEGTAFRPTEAFF